This T cell receptor (beta chain) was observed in a study of blood T cell repertoires in acute mononucleosis (dated by TCRdb to between 2020 and 2021). As for the study more broadly: Convalescent samples, representing the memory response, were collected 5 to 8 months after the acute presentation. The mean blood EBV load was 3.8 log10 genome copies per million B cells in acute infection and 2.5 to 3 at convalescence. What the work shows at the level of the full study, not this receptor alone: In TCR repertoire selection for BRLF1 (YVL-BR), TCRalpha CDR3 motifs took on a dominant role, whereas TCRbeta played only a minimal one. Although only about 9.3% of unique acute clonotypes carried over into convalescence, these persisting clonotypes made up most of the response, and the remainder were seemingly replaced by new, diverse de novo clonotypes. The low acute-to-convalescent clonotype overlap might be partly explained by sampling error, because only a fraction of each donor's blood was analyzed. The cohort comprised only three donors, so group averages rested on very few individuals.

Its CDR3 holds 12 amino acids, cysteine through phenylalanine. Only the CDR3 DNA stays, 36 bases, in frame from base 1. For TCR profiling, total RNA from at least 10,000 sorted tetramer+ CD8 T cells was reverse transcribed into cDNA. PCR with primers that anneal to V and J regions amplified CDR3 regions and added unique molecular identifiers to track templates. Profiling of the TCRalpha and TCRbeta chains was done on the immunoSEQ platform, including the sequencing and error-correction standards of that platform. The paper's data handling went like this. Clonal copy numbers were corrected for sequencing and PCR errors, and IMGT conventions were followed to define CDR3s. Only productive rearrangements were analyzed, using immunoSEQ Analyzer versions 2.0 and 3.0, with gene-pairing frequencies processed further in Microsoft Excel. V-J pairings were visualized as Circos plots, and CDR3 motifs were found with MEME plus a custom motifSearch program. The probability of generation of TCR sequences was calculated using the OLGA algorithm. A clonotype seen at both visits was called persistent, a clonotype seen only at the acute visit was called nonpersistent, and a clonotype seen only at convalescence was called de novo. An amino acid clonotype used by more than one donor was defined as a public TCR. TCRdb took this table from immuneACCESS and kept in-frame rearrangements with V and J called. Such tables lack part of the clones; where checked against another copy, unresolved V genes explain under half of the gap, and the rest is unexplained. The V and J calls and clone size are taken from that table; D and trimming were inferred from the DNA. The table for this sample lists fewer than 2,000 clones; over 20% of them were counted only once. The top ten hold roughly 26% of the sample.

The sample's time point, from its label and the paper: convalescence about 6 months (5-8 months) after acute presentation (visit 7). The study tracked CD8 T cell responses to two immunodominant EBV epitopes, BRLF1 109 (YVL-BR) and BMLF1 280 (GLC-BM), over primary infection. A positive serum heterophile antibody test together with EBV viral capsid antigen-specific IgM pointed to primary EBV infection. Magnetic positive selection (MACS) was first used to enrich total CD8 T cells from PBMCs. Live CD3+ CD8+ tetramer+ cells were sorted on a FACSAria III to over 85% purity. A PE-conjugated tetramer loaded with the BRLF1 109-117 peptide was used for cell sorting. After tetramer sorting, TCR repertoires of EBV epitope-specific CD8 T cells were deep-sequenced directly ex vivo at acute infection and at convalescence. The donors were three individuals between 18 and 29 years old who had clinical acute infectious mononucleosis along with laboratory evidence of primary EBV infection. Heparinized peripheral blood was collected when donors presented clinically with mononucleosis symptoms and again about 6 months afterward. PBMCs were isolated by Ficoll-Paque density gradient centrifugation.

Remarks on this clone: Qualities for individual bases were not recorded, and no much larger clone is one base off.

This sequence uses TRBV21-1 and TRBJ2-1; the DNA was not compared with TRBD2, the D call given in the table. TRBV21-1 is an annotated pseudogene. The clonotype originates from a woman aged 18-29 years with infectious mononucleosis caused by EBV. The sample here was EBV YVL epitope tetramer+ CD8+ T cells sorted from PBMCs, taken during convalescence from infectious mononucleosis. Explained via the paper, the cell subset or site label denotes: CD8 T cells binding a tetramer with EBV BRLF1 109-117 peptide (YVL-BR). The sequence in DNA is TGTGCCAGCTGGAGGGTAAACAATGAGCAGTTCTTC. It is translated as CASWRVNNEQFF.